Presented here are 28 T cell receptor beta chains from one specimen sequenced in a study of T cell repertoires in aging, cancer and after chemotherapy. A mixed TRB-A/B primer pool amplified rearranged TRB by multiplex touch-down PCR. TCRdb passed the multiplex PCR reads through MiXCR, listing each CDR3 protein once. This sample has thousands of distinct CDR3 sequences, with less than 40% found just once. Peripheral blood genomic DNA, not sorted cells or RNA, was the template. The sequencing sample was made of blood. These receptors were taken from a human donor in good health.

This clonotype turned up a few times. The chain has TRBV30 and TRBJ1-1, with unresolved D. The germline V gene has CDR1 GTSNPN and CDR2 SVGIG (reference sequence). The CDR3 sequence is 15 residues long. V lost 3 bases and J 5 bases, leaving 19 bases between the germline ends. The CDR3 region is CAWSQREGGETEAFF. The CDR3 DNA sequence: TGTGCCTGGAGCCAACGGGAGGGTGGGGAAACTGAAGCTTTCTTT.

This sequence joins TRBV5-1 and TRBJ2-2; 7 nucleotides align to TRBD2. J was trimmed by 7 bases and V by 5 bases; bases with no gene match: 8. Germline V CDR1 and CDR2: SGHRS, YFSETQ. The length of the CDR3 is 14 residues. CDR3: CASRKGGPLGELFF. The CDR3 nucleotides read TGCGCCAGCAGGAAGGGAGGGCCACTCGGGGAGCTGTTTTTT.

This clonotype was seen a handful of times. The rearrangement uses TRBV6-6 and TRBJ1-5, with unresolved D. V was shortened by 2 bases and J by 3 bases, with 8 bases between the two germline ends. The CDR3 is 14 residues long. Germline loops: CDR1 MNHNY, CDR2 SVGAGI (reference sequence). This chain's CDR3 is CASSYGRLNQPQHF. CDR3 nucleotide sequence: TGTGCCAGCAGTTACGGGAGACTCAATCAGCCCCAGCATTTT.

The chain combines TRBV10-3 with TRBJ1-3; 7 nucleotides agree with TRBD1. The CDR3 contains 16 residues. After removal of 3 bases from V and 2 bases from J, the junction contained 7 bases not matched to a gene. Germline CDR1 and CDR2: ENHRY and SYGVKD. The CDR3 reads CAISDGTGVTGNTIYF. In DNA, the CDR3 is TGTGCCATCAGTGACGGTACAGGGGTTACTGGAAACACCATATATTTT.

The DNA for the CDR3 is TGTGCCAGTAGGAGGCAGGGAGGGGGCAACACCGGGGAGCTGTTTTTT. Protein: CASRRQGGGNTGELFF. V gene TRBV19 combines with J gene TRBJ2-2; either TRBD1 or TRBD2 may supply D (7 bases each). CDR1 is LNHDA and CDR2 is SQIVND in the germline V gene (reference sequence). The CDR3 covers 16 residues. V shed 6 bases and J shed 2 bases, with 16 bases lying between them.

This clonotype was observed a few times. The genes are TRBV15 and TRBJ2-1; D remains ambiguous. V lost 4 bases and J 0 bases, leaving 16 bases between the germline ends. Germline V gives CDR1 LNHNV, CDR2 YYDKDF (reference sequence). CDR3 size: 17 residues. CDR3 region: CATSTTYMGGSYNEQFF. DNA of the CDR3: TGTGCCACCAGCACGACCTACATGGGTGGCTCCTACAATGAGCAGTTCTTC.

The chain's CDR3 is CASRAGDRVGGSGNTIYF. The CDR3 nucleotides read TGTGCCAGTAGGGCGGGGGACAGGGTAGGCGGCTCTGGAAACACCATATATTTT. The V gene is TRBV19, the J gene TRBJ1-3, with TRBD1 matching 9 bases. Germline CDR1 is LNHDA and CDR2 is SQIVND (reference sequence). V shed 6 bases and J 0 bases; nucleotides not matched to a gene: 12. The CDR3 extends over 18 amino acids.

There are a few counts of this clonotype. V is TRBV5-4 and J is TRBJ2-1; D unresolved. Trimming pared 2 bases from V and 0 bases from J, leaving 12 bases between. The germline gives CDR1 SGHNT, CDR2 YYREEE (reference sequence). This CDR3 contains 16 residues. CDR3 coding DNA: TGTGCCAGCAGCTTTCGGGTGGATAGCTCCTACAATGAGCAGTTCTTC. It specifies CASSFRVDSSYNEQFF.

The chain uses TRBV6-6 and TRBJ1-1; no firm D call. Trimming pared 8 bases from V and 4 bases from J, leaving 8 bases between. There are 11 residues in the CDR3. CDR1 is MNHNY, CDR2 SVGAGI, per germline (reference sequence). The CDR3 protein is CASSLATEAFF. The CDR3 DNA is TGTGCCAGCTCCCTGGCCACTGAAGCTTTCTTT.

The V call is TRBV28, the J call TRBJ2-1, with unresolved D. CDR1 and CDR2 from the germline V gene are MDHEN and SYDVKM. The V end was cut by 10 bases, the J end by 3 bases, with 7 bases between. This CDR3 contains 11 residues. The CDR3 here is CATRVYNEQFF. The CDR3 DNA reads TGTGCCACTCGTGTCTACAATGAGCAGTTCTTC.

The genes are TRBV5-6 and TRBJ1-1; weak D call: TRBD1 (6 bases). The CDR3 length is 13 residues. V lost 8 bases to trimming and J lost 14 bases, with 25 bases between them. The germline gives CDR1 SGHDT, CDR2 YYEEEE. CDR3 protein: CASHRDKASSGFF. CDR3 nucleotides: TGTGCCAGTCACCGGGACAAGGCTTCTTCCGGCTTCTTT.

A few counts support this clonotype. V usage is TRBV5-4 and J usage is TRBJ1-2; D remains ambiguous. The CDR3 runs 15 residues. Per germline, CDR1 SGHNT and CDR2 YYREEE (reference sequence). Trimming left V 4 bases short and J 3 bases short, with 16 bases between. The CDR3 sequence is CASSPPGDPYYGYTF. The CDR3 coding sequence is TGTGCCAGCAGCCCCCCCGGGGATCCATACTATGGCTACACCTTC.

The table lists this clonotype with a few counts. The chain recombines TRBV19 with TRBJ1-1; 10 positions agree with TRBD1. J was trimmed by 4 bases and V by 1 base; bases with no gene match: 9. Germline CDR1 and CDR2: LNHDA and SQIVND (reference sequence). The CDR3 runs to 17 residues. The CDR3 is CASSIGWSWTGGTEAFF. The CDR3 nucleotides are TGTGCCAGTAGTATAGGGTGGTCCTGGACAGGGGGCACTGAAGCTTTCTTT. Looking up the rest from reference TRBV19 and TRBJ1-1 gives the full variable domain: DGGITQSPKYLFRKEGQNVTLSCEQNLNHDAMYWYRQDPGQGLRLIYYSQIVNDFQKGDIAEGYSVSREKKESFPLTVTSAQKNPTAFYLCASSIGWSWTGGTEAFFGQGTRLTVV.

This chain connects TRBV29-1 to TRBJ1-1, with a weak D call TRBD1 (5 bases). V was pared by 7 bases and J by 1 base, with 10 bases between. The CDR3 contains 12 residues. CDR1 and CDR2 from the germline V gene are SQVTM and ANQGSEA. The CDR3, as DNA: TGCAGCGCCGGACATTCGAACACTGAAGCTTTCTTT. Translated, it gives CSAGHSNTEAFF.

The genes are TRBV20-1 and TRBJ1-2; 8 bases are a match to TRBD1. Trimming at V came to 1 base and at J to 5 bases, leaving 12 bases not matched to a gene. The germline V gene encodes CDR1 DFQATT and CDR2 SNEGSKA (reference sequence). This CDR3 spans 16 amino acids. CDR3: CSARVPETGDPYGYTF. The CDR3 nucleotides are TGCAGTGCTAGAGTCCCTGAGACAGGGGATCCGTATGGCTACACCTTC.

Only a few counts were recorded for this clonotype. J is TRBJ1-1 and V is TRBV5-4; 7 bases fit TRBD1. The CDR3 runs to 16 residues. Germline assignment: CDR1 SGHNT and CDR2 YYREEE (reference sequence). Trimming at V came to 3 bases and at J to 1 base, leaving 9 bases not matched to a gene. The CDR3 nucleotides read TGTGCCAGCAGCTCCGACCTGGGACAGTCGAACACTGAAGCTTTCTTT. Protein product: CASSSDLGQSNTEAFF.

V usage is TRBV5-1 and J usage is TRBJ2-6; D is uncertain. CDR3 length: 16 amino acids. Looked up from germline, CDR1 is SGHRS and CDR2 is YFSETQ. Trimming shortened V by 3 bases and J by 2 bases, and 12 bases separated the two germline ends. The CDR3 DNA is TGCGCCAGCAGCTCAAGTCGGTCCCCTGGGGCCAACGTCCTGACTTTC. This codes for CASSSSRSPGANVLTF. Using reference TRBV5-1 and TRBJ2-6 for the parts outside the CDR3, the full variable domain is KAGVTQTPRYLIKTRGQQVTLSCSPISGHRSVSWYQQTPGQGLQFLFEYFSETQRNKGNFPGRFSGRQFSNSRSEMNVSTLELGDSALYLCASSSSRSPGANVLTFGAGSRLTVL.

The chain uses TRBV6-5 and TRBJ2-7; D is undetermined. The CDR3 sequence is 15 residues long. The germline V and J ends were trimmed by 2 bases and 0 bases, with 11 bases remaining between them. The germline V gene encodes CDR1 MNHEY and CDR2 SVGAGI. The CDR3 protein is CASSYQSVGSYEQYF. The DNA for the CDR3 is TGTGCCAGCAGTTACCAATCGGTTGGCTCCTACGAGCAGTACTTC.

The J gene is TRBJ1-2, the V gene TRBV27; 8 bases fit TRBD1. The germline V gene encodes CDR1 MNHEY and CDR2 SMNVEV (reference sequence). V was clipped by 5 bases and J by 2 bases; unmatched bases: 1. The CDR3 sequence is 13 residues long. The CDR3 nucleotides read TGTGCCAGCAGTCCAGGGGGCAACTATGGCTACACCTTC. Its protein product is CASSPGGNYGYTF.

Concerning this clonotype itself: This sequence may be a read error, since a much larger clone differs from it by one base. The chain recombines TRBV19 with TRBJ1-1; D gene ambiguous. The CDR3 extends over 12 amino acids. CDR1 and CDR2 (germline): LNHDA, SQIVND (reference sequence). Trimming removed 7 bases at V and 7 bases at J, with 13 bases between. CDR3 nucleotides: TGTGCCAGTATTATCTACACTGGTGAAGCTTTCTTT. This sequence encodes CASIIYTGEAFF.

The chain has TRBV27 and TRBJ1-1; D is possibly TRBD1 (5 bases). Trimming left V 0 bases short and J 3 bases short, with 8 bases between. The CDR3 runs 14 residues. CDR1 and CDR2 from the germline V gene are MNHEY and SMNVEV (reference sequence). CDR3 protein: CASSLSRGDTEAFF. As DNA, the CDR3 is TGTGCCAGCAGTTTATCGCGAGGGGACACTGAAGCTTTCTTT.

This clonotype was seen a few times. The chain links TRBV6-5 to TRBJ1-3; D unresolved. The V end was cut by 7 bases, the J end by 0 bases, with 16 bases between. CDR1 MNHEY and CDR2 SVGAGI come from the germline V gene. This CDR3 comprises 16 residues. Here the CDR3 reads CASKISRSPSGNTIYF. CDR3 coding DNA: TGTGCCAGCAAGATCAGTAGGAGTCCCTCTGGAAACACCATATATTTT.

The chain combines TRBV11-1 with TRBJ1-4; D uncertain. Trimming stripped 5 bases from V and 8 bases from J, with 15 bases between. There are 14 residues in the CDR3. The V gene's germline CDR1 is SGHAT and CDR2 FQDESV (reference sequence). This CDR3 is CASSPDYFMEKLFF. The CDR3 region has the DNA TGTGCCAGCAGCCCGGACTATTTTATGGAAAAACTGTTTTTT.

The chain combines TRBV6-5 with TRBJ2-3; D tentatively fits TRBD1 or TRBD2 (6 bases each). Germline V gene data show CDR1 as MNHEY and CDR2 as SVGAGI. V was cut by 2 bases and J by 3 bases, with 15 bases left in between. The CDR3 runs 16 residues. DNA for the CDR3: TGTGCCAGCAGTTACGGTGGGGGGCTAAGGACAGATACGCAGTATTTT. Translated, it gives CASSYGGGLRTDTQYF.

The chain has TRBV10-3 and TRBJ1-6; 9 nucleotides match TRBD1. Germline V gene data show CDR1 as ENHRY and CDR2 as SYGVKD. The J segment lost 11 bases and the V segment lost 7 bases, leaving 6 bases of the junction unmatched. This CDR3 region has 13 residues. The CDR3 nucleotides are TGTGCCATCAACCGACAGGGGGAGACACCCCTCCACTTT. Its protein product is CAINRQGETPLHF.

A few counts support this clonotype. The chain links TRBV13 to TRBJ2-1; 9 bases align to TRBD2. CDR3 length: 16 residues. Trimming took 4 bases from V and 4 from J; bases not matched to a gene: 8. From germline, CDR1 is PRHDT and CDR2 FYEKMQ (reference sequence). CDR3 coding DNA: TGTGCCAGCAGCTCCCCTAGGCGGGGGGGATACAATGAGCAGTTCTTC. Its protein is CASSSPRRGGYNEQFF.

The chain carries TRBV6-4 and TRBJ1-2, with D maybe TRBD1 (5 bases). V lost 6 bases, J lost 8 bases, and 16 bases lay in between. The CDR3 extends over 13 amino acids. Germline loops: CDR1 MRHNA, CDR2 SNTAGT. Written as DNA, the CDR3 is TGTGCCAGCAGGCCCTGGGGCGGCGGAGGCTACACCTTC. It yields the protein CASRPWGGGGYTF.

The V call is TRBV7-9, the J call TRBJ2-1; 10 nucleotides match TRBD2. The germline gives CDR1 SEHNR, CDR2 FQNEAQ (reference sequence). V trimming: 8 bases; J trimming: 6 bases; junction bases outside the gene matches: 7. This CDR3 has 14 amino acids. The CDR3 nucleotides are TGTGCCAGCCACCGGAGCGGGGGGGCCAATGAGCAGTTCTTC. It is translated as CASHRSGGANEQFF. The variable domain in full, with the rest retrieved from reference TRBV7-9 and TRBJ2-1, is DTGVSQNPRHKITKRGQNVTFRCDPISEHNRLYWYRQTLGQGPEFLTYFQNEAQLEKSRLLSDRFSAERPKGSFSTLEIQRTEQGDSAMYLCASHRSGGANEQFFGPGTRLTVL.